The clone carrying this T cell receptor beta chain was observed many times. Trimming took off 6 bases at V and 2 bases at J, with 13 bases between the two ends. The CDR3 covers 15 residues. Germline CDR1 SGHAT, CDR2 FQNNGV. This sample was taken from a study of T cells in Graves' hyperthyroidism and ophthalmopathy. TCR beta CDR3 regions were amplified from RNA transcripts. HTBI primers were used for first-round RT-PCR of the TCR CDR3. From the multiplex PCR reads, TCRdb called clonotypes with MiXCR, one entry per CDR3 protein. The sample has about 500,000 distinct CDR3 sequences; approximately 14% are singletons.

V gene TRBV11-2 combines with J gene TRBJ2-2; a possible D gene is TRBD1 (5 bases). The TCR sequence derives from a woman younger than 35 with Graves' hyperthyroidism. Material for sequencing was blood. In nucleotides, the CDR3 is TGTGCCAGCAGAATCAGGGAAGGAAACACCGGGGAGCTGTTTTTT. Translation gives CASRIREGNTGELFF.